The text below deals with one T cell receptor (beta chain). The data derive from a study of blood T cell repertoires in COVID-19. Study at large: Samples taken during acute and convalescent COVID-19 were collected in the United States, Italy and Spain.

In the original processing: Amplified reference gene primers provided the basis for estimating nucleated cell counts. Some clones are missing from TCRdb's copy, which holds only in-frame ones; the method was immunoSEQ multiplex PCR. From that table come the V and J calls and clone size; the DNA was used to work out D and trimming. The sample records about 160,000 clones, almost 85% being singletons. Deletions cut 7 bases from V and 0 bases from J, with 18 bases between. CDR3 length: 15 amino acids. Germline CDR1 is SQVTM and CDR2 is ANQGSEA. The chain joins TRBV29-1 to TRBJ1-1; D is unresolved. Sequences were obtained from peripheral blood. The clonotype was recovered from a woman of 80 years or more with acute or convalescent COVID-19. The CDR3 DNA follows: TGCAGCGCCCTCCCCTCTTTCGGGATGAACACTGAAGCTTTCTTT. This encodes CSALPSFGMNTEAFF.